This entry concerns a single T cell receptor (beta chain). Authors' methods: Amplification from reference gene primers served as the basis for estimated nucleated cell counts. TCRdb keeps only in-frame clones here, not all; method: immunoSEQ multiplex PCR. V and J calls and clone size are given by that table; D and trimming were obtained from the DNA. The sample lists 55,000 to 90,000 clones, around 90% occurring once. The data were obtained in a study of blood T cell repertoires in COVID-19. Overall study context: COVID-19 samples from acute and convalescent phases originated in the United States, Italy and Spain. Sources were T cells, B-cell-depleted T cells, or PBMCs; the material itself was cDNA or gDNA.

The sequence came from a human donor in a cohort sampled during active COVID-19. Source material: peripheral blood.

For the CDR3, the DNA is TGTGCCAGCAGCTCGGACAGGGAATACGAGCAGTACTTC. It yields the protein CASSSDREYEQYF. V and J are TRBV7-9 and TRBJ2-7; TRBD1 aligns across 8 bases. CDR3 length: 13 residues. CDR1 is SEHNR, CDR2 FQNEAQ, per germline (reference sequence). V was clipped by 4 bases and J by 4 bases; unmatched bases: 3.